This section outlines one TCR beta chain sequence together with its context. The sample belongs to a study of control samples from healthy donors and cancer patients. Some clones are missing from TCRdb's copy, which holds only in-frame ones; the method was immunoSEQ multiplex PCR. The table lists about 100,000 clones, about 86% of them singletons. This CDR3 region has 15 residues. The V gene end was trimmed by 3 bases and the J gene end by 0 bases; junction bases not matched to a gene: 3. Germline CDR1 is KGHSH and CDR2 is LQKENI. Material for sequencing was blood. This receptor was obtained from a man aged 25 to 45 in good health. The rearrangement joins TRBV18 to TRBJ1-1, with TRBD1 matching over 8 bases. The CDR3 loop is CASSPRTGLNTEAFF. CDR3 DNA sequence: TGTGCCAGCTCACCGCGGACAGGGTTGAACACTGAAGCTTTCTTT. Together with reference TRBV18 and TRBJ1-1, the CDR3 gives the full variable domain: NAGVMQNPRHLVRRRGQEARLRCSPMKGHSHVYWYRQLPEEGLKFMVYLQKENIIDESGMPKERFSAEFPKEGPSILRIQQVVRGDSAAYFCASSPRTGLNTEAFFGQGTRLTVV.